This TCR beta chain came from a study of vaccination and CD4 T cells after COVID-19. Germline CDR1 and CDR2: MNHNS and SASEGT. The CDR3 contains 14 residues. With V trimmed by 6 bases and J by 8 bases, 8 bases remained unmatched. Described treatment: approximately 10-day PBMC culture with coronavirus spike peptide pools or control peptides (ViraFEST assay). The unexposed donor gave CD4+ T cells before the COVID-19 pandemic (2011-2018). Once obtained from cultured CD4+ T cells, the DNA was sequenced using the Oncomine TCR Beta short-read assay. TCRdb analysed the PCR reads with MiXCR anew, one entry per CDR3 protein. The data contain fewer than 8,500 distinct CDR3 sequences, roughly 52% of them singletons. This clonotype has just a few counts. Its antigen is as yet unknown.

The clonotype was recovered from a human donor in good health. This chain joins TRBV6-1 and TRBJ1-4; 8 bases are shared with TRBD1. Sequenced sample: CD4+ T cells from blood, cultured in vitro. DNA of the CDR3: TGTGCCAGCAGCCCAAGACAGGGGCGAGAAAAACTGTTTTTT. Protein: CASSPRQGREKLFF.